Listed here are 8 T cell receptor beta chains from one sample, sequenced in a study of T cells in Graves' hyperthyroidism and ophthalmopathy. Researchers took RNA transcripts and amplified the TCR beta CDR3 regions from them. In the first-round RT-PCR of the TCR CDR3, the HTBI primer set was used. One entry per CDR3 protein, called by TCRdb with MiXCR from the multiplex PCR reads. The sample has about 420,000 distinct CDR3 sequences, approximately 14% seen once. The sample taken for sequencing was blood. The receptor set was obtained from a young woman with Graves' hyperthyroidism.

The chain is built from TRBV20-1 and TRBJ1-2; maybe TRBD1 (6 bases). Germline loops: CDR1 DFQATT, CDR2 SNEGSKA (reference sequence). This CDR3 has 16 amino acids. With 1 base removed from V and 2 bases from J, the gap between germline ends came to 17 bases. This chain's CDR3 is CSARAGRGRGNYGYTF. The CDR3 DNA sequence: TGCAGTGCTAGAGCAGGTCGGGGGCGCGGGAACTATGGCTACACCTTC.

The table lists this clonotype with many counts. This rearrangement joins TRBV5-1 to TRBJ1-2; no definite D call. The CDR3 is 15 residues long. Germline loops: CDR1 SGHRS, CDR2 YFSETQ. Between the trimmed V and J ends, which lost 1 base and 4 bases, there was a span of 14 bases. The CDR3 here is CASSLNSGLGYGYTF. The CDR3, as DNA: TGCGCCAGCAGCTTGAATTCAGGTCTTGGCTATGGCTACACCTTC.

This clonotype was seen repeatedly, ten times or more. This chain uses TRBV18 with TRBJ1-1; D may be TRBD1 (6 bases). This CDR3 has 16 amino acids. Per the germline V gene, CDR1 is KGHSH and CDR2 is LQKENI. Between the trimmed V and J ends, which lost 3 bases and 3 bases, there was a span of 17 bases. The CDR3 DNA follows: TGTGCCAGCTCACCCATGGCCAGGGGAGTAGACACTGAAGCTTTCTTT. Its protein product is CASSPMARGVDTEAFF.

This rearrangement joins TRBV7-8 to TRBJ1-2; D unresolved. Trimming removed 2 bases at V and 0 bases at J, with 7 bases between. Germline lookup yields CDR1 SGHVS and CDR2 FQNEAQ. The CDR3 sequence is 14 residues long. CDR3 protein: CASSLTETNYGYTF. The CDR3 nucleotides read TGTGCCAGCAGCTTAACAGAGACTAACTATGGCTACACCTTC. Combining the CDR3 with reference TRBV7-8 and TRBJ1-2 gives the whole variable domain GAGVSQSPRYKVAKRGQDVALRCDPISGHVSLFWYQQALGQGPEFLTYFQNEAQLDKSGLPSDRFFAERPEGSVSTLKIQRTQQEDSAVYLCASSLTETNYGYTFGSGTRLTVV.

This clonotype was counted many times. This chain links TRBV19 with TRBJ2-1; TRBD2 matches 9 bases. CDR1 and CDR2 (germline): LNHDA, SQIVND (reference sequence). The V and J ends lost 0 bases and 4 bases, in that order; junction bases with no gene match: 7. The CDR3 length is 17 residues. The CDR3 coding sequence is TGTGCCAGTAGTATAGATTACTCTAGCGGGACATACAATGAGCAGTTCTTC. Amino acids: CASSIDYSSGTYNEQFF.

This clonotype was picked up a small number of times. CDR3 coding DNA: TGTGCCAGCAGCCAGCGCCCCGGGACAGGGATTCAGCAGTACTTC. Encoded protein: CASSQRPGTGIQQYF. This chain joins TRBV3-1 and TRBJ2-7; 9 bases fit TRBD1. V gave up 3 bases and J gave up 8 bases; unmatched junction bases: 11. The CDR3 loop spans 15 amino acids. The germline gives CDR1 LGHDT, CDR2 YNNKEL (reference sequence).

The V gene is TRBV6-1, the J gene TRBJ2-2, with TRBD2 matching 15 bases. Germline lookup yields CDR1 MNHNS and CDR2 SASEGT. The CDR3 extends over 17 amino acids. J lost 4 bases, V lost 3 bases, and 3 bases had no gene match. CDR3 sequence: CASSEGTSGRLTGELFF. CDR3 coding DNA: TGTGCCAGCAGTGAGGGGACTAGCGGGAGGCTCACCGGGGAGCTGTTTTTT.

This clonotype came up many times. This chain connects TRBV7-8 to TRBJ1-5; D possibly corresponds to TRBD1 (6 bases). Germline values: CDR1 SGHVS, CDR2 FQNEAQ. The CDR3 covers 15 residues. Trimming shortened V by 0 bases and J by 7 bases, and 13 bases separated the two germline ends. This CDR3 reads CASSLAAGGRQPQHF. Written as DNA, the CDR3 is TGTGCCAGCAGCTTAGCTGCGGGGGGGCGGCAGCCCCAGCATTTT.